Shown below are 19 T cell receptor beta chains from a single sample sequenced in a study of blood T cell repertoires in COVID-19. Sequencing was performed with immunoSEQ multiplex PCR; in TCRdb, only in-frame clones are kept and a portion is missing. The data hold about 250,000 clones, with roughly 80% observed a single time. Sequenced material: peripheral blood. The receptors stem from an elderly man with acute or convalescent COVID-19.

J is TRBJ2-5 and V is TRBV21-1; the D call TRBD2 from the table was never checked on the DNA. TRBV21-1 is a documented pseudogene. The CDR3 consists of 15 residues. The CDR3 reads CASSKPSSIQETQYF. As DNA, the CDR3 is TGTGCCAGCAGCAAACCTTCGAGTATCCAAGAGACCCAGTACTTC.

V and J are TRBV4-2 and TRBJ2-7, with D unresolved. CDR3 length: 11 residues. Germline CDR1 and CDR2: LGHNA and YNFKEQ. The V end was cut by 0 bases, the J end by 6 bases, with 3 bases between. CDR3 amino acids: CASSQEAEQYF. CDR3 sequence (DNA): TGTGCCAGCAGCCAAGAAGCCGAGCAGTACTTC.

This chain joins TRBV2 and TRBJ1-1, with TRBD1 identical over 9 bases. The length of the CDR3 is 14 residues. The germline gives CDR1 SNHLY, CDR2 FYNNEI. With 6 bases clipped from V and 4 bases from J, the junction kept 6 bases outside the gene matches. This CDR3 reads CASRQQGAFTEAFF. The CDR3 DNA sequence: TGTGCCAGCAGGCAACAGGGGGCTTTCACTGAAGCTTTCTTT.

Only one count was recorded for this clone. The chain carries TRBV15 and TRBJ2-1; D not resolved. The germline gives CDR1 LNHNV, CDR2 YYDKDF (reference sequence). The CDR3 extends over 15 amino acids. Trimming stripped 1 base from V and 0 bases from J, with 7 bases between. CDR3 DNA: TGTGCCACCAGCAGAGGGCAGTTCTCCTACAATGAGCAGTTCTTC. Translating gives CATSRGQFSYNEQFF. The variable domain in full, completed from reference TRBV15 and TRBJ2-1, reads DAMVIQNPRYQVTQFGKPVTLSCSQTLNHNVMYWYQQKSSQAPKLLFHYYDKDFNNEADTPDNFQSRRPNTSFCFLDIRSPGLGDTAMYLCATSRGQFSYNEQFFGPGTRLTVL.

The chain has TRBV6-5 and TRBJ2-4; 9 positions agree with TRBD1. Unmatched junction bases numbered 10, after V lost 9 bases and J lost 7 bases. The germline CDR1 and CDR2 sequences are MNHEY and SVGAGI. This CDR3 has 14 residues. The CDR3 nucleotides read TGTGCCAGTCAAGCGGCGACAGGGGGTAACATTCAGTACTTC. As protein: CASQAATGGNIQYF.

The chain joins TRBV6-6 to TRBJ2-7; the match to TRBD2 covers 8 bases. J was trimmed by 2 bases and V by 4 bases; bases with no gene match: 4. The CDR3 loop spans 14 amino acids. Germline V CDR1 and CDR2: MNHNY, SVGAGI (reference sequence). CDR3 amino acids: CASSSDGGAYEQYF. Written as DNA, the CDR3 is TGTGCCAGCAGTTCCGACGGGGGGGCCTACGAGCAGTACTTC.

This chain connects TRBV2 to TRBJ1-5; a possible D gene is TRBD1 (5 bases). V dropped 8 bases and J dropped 0 bases, with 20 bases sitting between them. The CDR3 spans 17 residues. The germline V gene encodes CDR1 SNHLY and CDR2 FYNNEI. CDR3 residues: CASSAVPGGYSNQPQHF. The CDR3 DNA reads TGTGCCAGCTCCGCTGTCCCCGGGGGTTATAGCAATCAGCCCCAGCATTTT.

With regard to this clone: The same CDR3 can be traced to other DNA sequences in this sample. V usage is TRBV24-1 and J usage is TRBJ1-2; D might be TRBD1 (5 bases). This CDR3 has 12 amino acids. V was clipped by 5 bases and J by 3 bases, with 6 bases between them. The germline V gene has CDR1 KGHDR and CDR2 SFDVKD. This chain's CDR3 is CATSAGDYGYTF. The CDR3 DNA reads as TGTGCCACCAGTGCGGGGGACTATGGCTACACCTTC.

This sequence joins TRBV10-3 and TRBJ2-2; weak D call: TRBD2 (7 bases). This CDR3 has 17 residues. The germline V gene has CDR1 ENHRY and CDR2 SYGVKD. V was cut by 3 bases and J by 4 bases, with 18 bases left in between. DNA of the CDR3: TGTGCCATCAGTGATCCGAGGGCGGGGGCCGGCACCGGGGAGCTGTTTTTT. Translation: CAISDPRAGAGTGELFF.

This clone came up once. This chain links TRBV10-3 with TRBJ2-1, with 10 bases matching TRBD1. The junction had 6 bases not matched to a gene; V was cut back by 5 bases and J by 5 bases. The CDR3 spans 15 residues. Germline CDR1 is ENHRY and CDR2 is SYGVKD. In nucleotides, the CDR3 is TGTGCCATCAGTTGGGCCGGGACAGGGGACAATGAGCAGTTCTTC. Residues: CAISWAGTGDNEQFF.

This chain uses TRBV9 with TRBJ2-5; D is ambiguous. The germline gives CDR1 SGDLS, CDR2 YYNGEE. The V end was cut by 0 bases, the J end by 6 bases, with 9 bases between. The CDR3 has 13 amino acids. The DNA for the CDR3 is TGTGCCAGCAGCGTAGACCAGCGACAGACCCAGTACTTC. It encodes CASSVDQRQTQYF.

The chain carries TRBV6-9 and TRBJ2-7; TRBD1 aligns across 8 bases. Germline V gene lookup returns CDR1 MNHGY and CDR2 SVAAGI. V trimming: 2 bases; J trimming: 3 bases; junction bases outside the gene matches: 6. This CDR3 region has 15 residues. CDR3 region: CASSYRRGQNYEQYF. CDR3 nucleotides: TGTGCCAGCAGTTATCGCAGGGGGCAAAACTACGAGCAGTACTTC.

The chain uses TRBV27 and TRBJ1-2; 10 bases line up with TRBD1. Unmatched junction bases numbered 4, after V lost 3 bases and J lost 6 bases. Germline V gene data show CDR1 as MNHEY and CDR2 as SMNVEV (reference sequence). The CDR3 loop spans 14 amino acids. The CDR3 nucleotides read TGTGCCAGCAGTTTGGGACAGGGGATGAATGGCTACACCTTC. Protein sequence: CASSLGQGMNGYTF.

The chain recombines TRBV10-3 with TRBJ2-3, with 9 bases that match TRBD2. The CDR3 is 15 residues long. CDR1 ENHRY and CDR2 SYGVKD come from the germline V gene. V lost 6 bases, J lost 3 bases, and 7 bases stayed unmatched. CDR3 protein: CAIRNPSGVTDTQYF. CDR3 bases: TGTGCCATCAGGAATCCTAGCGGGGTGACAGATACGCAGTATTTT.

CDR3 nucleotides: TGTGCCAGTAGTAACTGGGGCCTGGGCACTGAAGCTTTCTTT. This codes for CASSNWGLGTEAFF. The V and J genes are TRBV19 and TRBJ1-1; a possible D gene is TRBD1 (5 bases). Germline V gene data show CDR1 as LNHDA and CDR2 as SQIVND (reference sequence). This CDR3 is built from 14 residues. V gave up 4 bases and J gave up 4 bases, with 13 bases separating them.

The chain has TRBV10-3 and TRBJ2-1; D possibly corresponds to TRBD1 (6 bases). V lost 3 bases and J lost 0, with 9 bases in between. Germline loops: CDR1 ENHRY, CDR2 SYGVKD. This CDR3 spans 15 amino acids. The CDR3 here is CAISEDRRSYNEQFF. In nucleotides, the CDR3 is TGTGCCATCAGTGAAGACAGGCGCTCCTACAATGAGCAGTTCTTC.

CDR3 protein: CASSLGQGAPYLYGYTF. In DNA form, the CDR3 reads TGTGCCAGCAGTCTGGGACAGGGGGCCCCCTACCTCTATGGCTACACCTTC. V and J are TRBV6-6 and TRBJ1-2; 12 nucleotides line up with TRBD1. From germline, CDR1 is MNHNY and CDR2 SVGAGI (reference sequence). The J segment lost 4 bases and the V segment lost 5 bases, leaving 11 bases of the junction unmatched. This CDR3 spans 17 amino acids.

This chain connects TRBV28 to TRBJ2-7; TRBD2 agrees at 8 bases. The germline V gene encodes CDR1 MDHEN and CDR2 SYDVKM. Trimming took 6 bases from V and 9 from J; bases not matched to a gene: 16. There are 15 residues in the CDR3. Written as DNA, the CDR3 is TGTGCCAGCAGCCCAACCCAGCGGGGGATTACGAGGCAGTACTTC. Protein sequence: CASSPTQRGITRQYF. Based on the CDR3 plus reference TRBV28 and TRBJ2-7, the full variable domain is DVKVTQSSRYLVKRTGEKVFLECVQDMDHENMFWYRQDPGLGLRLIYFSYDVKMKEKGDIPEGYSVSREKKERFSLILESASTNQTSMYLCASSPTQRGITRQYFGPGTRLTVT.

The V call is TRBV30, the J call TRBJ1-6; the D gene is possibly TRBD1 (5 bases). The V end was cut by 2 bases, the J end by 5 bases, with 10 bases between. Germline V gene data show CDR1 as GTSNPN and CDR2 as SVGIG (reference sequence). This CDR3 has 14 amino acids. The CDR3 reads CAWSQGDNNSPLHF. As DNA, the CDR3 is TGTGCCTGGAGTCAAGGGGATAATAATTCACCCCTCCACTTT. The full variable domain, in which reference TRBV30 and TRBJ1-6 provide the parts outside the CDR3, is SQTIHQWPATLVQPVGSPLSLECTVEGTSNPNLYWYRQAAGRGLQLLFYSVGIGQISSEVPQNLSASRPQDRQFILSSKKLLLSDSGFYLCAWSQGDNNSPLHFGNGTRLTVT.